This T cell receptor beta chain was found in a study of cytomegalovirus exposure and HLA in healthy donors. PCR amplification relied on 60 Vbeta primers (plus 13 Jbeta primers). TCRdb's copy holds only in-frame clones and misses some; the assay was immunoSEQ multiplex PCR. The sample contains around 150,000 clones, 65% to 80% of which appear only once. The source material was PBMCs. The receptor's source is a man younger than 35 in good health and CMV-seropositive.

CDR3 in amino acids: CATRPSSGNTIYF. CDR3 DNA: TGTGCCACCCGCCCCAGCTCTGGAAACACCATATATTTT. This chain links TRBV28 with TRBJ1-3; D is unresolved. Trimming took 10 bases from V and 0 from J, leaving 10 bases between them. CDR3 length equals 13 residues. Germline CDR1 reads MDHEN; CDR2 reads SYDVKM.